Each of the 3 T cell receptor beta chains below was sequenced from the same sample in a study of cytotoxic CD8 clonotypes in ibrutinib-treated CLL. The assay was immunoSEQ multiplex PCR, and TCRdb's table has in-frame clones only and misses some. The sample contains about 310,000 clones, about 77% of which appear only once. This specimen was PBMCs, taken before ibrutinib treatment. The receptors shown here come from a human donor with chronic lymphocytic leukemia.

V is TRBV5-4 and J is TRBJ2-7; maybe TRBD1 (6 bases). Germline CDR1 and CDR2: SGHNT and YYREEE (reference sequence). CDR3 length: 13 residues. The V end lost 4 bases, the J end lost 5 bases, and 13 bases lay between the germline ends. CDR3: CASSTRGEDEQYF. The CDR3 nucleotides are TGTGCCAGCAGCACCAGGGGCGAGGACGAGCAGTACTTC.

The rearrangement joins TRBV19 to TRBJ2-2; 8 bases fit TRBD2. CDR1 is LNHDA, CDR2 SQIVND, per germline (reference sequence). Losses at the gene ends were 3 bases for V and 4 bases for J; bases not matched to a gene: 10. The CDR3 extends over 17 amino acids. The CDR3 nucleotides read TGTGCCAGTAGTATCCCCAGCGGGGGCCCAAGCACCGGGGAGCTGTTTTTT. Translated: CASSIPSGGPSTGELFF. The variable domain in full, completed from reference TRBV19 and TRBJ2-2, reads DGGITQSPKYLFRKEGQNVTLSCEQNLNHDAMYWYRQDPGQGLRLIYYSQIVNDFQKGDIAEGYSVSREKKESFPLTVTSAQKNPTAFYLCASSIPSGGPSTGELFFGEGSRLTVL.

The chain uses TRBV27 and TRBJ2-2, with D perhaps TRBD1 or TRBD2 (6 bases each). V lost 5 bases to trimming and J lost 6 bases, with 25 bases between them. This CDR3 is built from 18 residues. CDR1 is MNHEY and CDR2 is SMNVEV in the germline V gene (reference sequence). This CDR3 is CASSTNFRVLRGAGELFF. The CDR3 coding sequence is TGTGCCAGCAGTACAAATTTCAGGGTTTTGAGGGGGGCCGGGGAGCTGTTTTTT.